Each of the 27 T cell receptor beta chains below was sequenced from the same sample in a study of T-cell reconstitution after alpha-beta-depleted transplantation in children. Unique molecular identifiers tagged the TCRbeta library. MiXCR, run by TCRdb on the PCR reads, gives a single entry per CDR3 protein. Counted here are approximately 980,000 distinct CDR3 sequences, about 29% occurring once; the ten biggest clones make up about 28%. The specimen was PBMCs, mostly from graft donor cells, collected 360 days after TCRalphabeta/CD19-depleted stem cell transplant. The receptors derive from a boy in the first two years of life who had a stem cell transplant for SCID, so the T cells may come from the graft donor.

This chain links TRBV15 with TRBJ2-3; a weak D match, TRBD2 (6 bases). Trimming took off 3 bases at V and 0 bases at J, with 10 bases between the two ends. Looked up from germline, CDR1 is LNHNV and CDR2 is YYDKDF (reference sequence). This CDR3 region has 15 residues. The CDR3 loop reads CATSSAGTSTDTQYF. CDR3 nucleotide sequence: TGTGCCACCAGCAGCGCGGGAACTAGCACAGATACGCAGTATTTT.

The chain joins TRBV13 to TRBJ2-7; D is undetermined. The V end lost 1 base, the J end lost 9 bases, and 16 bases lay between the germline ends. There are 14 residues in the CDR3. Germline CDR1 and CDR2: PRHDT and FYEKMQ (reference sequence). The CDR3 is CASSLAGVNKGQYF. CDR3 nucleotides: TGTGCCAGCAGCTTAGCGGGCGTCAATAAAGGGCAGTACTTC. The full variable domain, in which reference TRBV13 and TRBJ2-7 provide the parts outside the CDR3, is AAGVIQSPRHLIKEKRETATLKCYPIPRHDTVYWYQQGPGQDPQFLISFYEKMQSDKGSIPDRFSAQQFSDYHSELNMSSLELGDSALYFCASSLAGVNKGQYFGPGTRLTVT.

The V and J genes are TRBV20-1 and TRBJ2-3; D may match TRBD1 or TRBD2 (5 bases each). Germline-derived CDR1 and CDR2 are DFQATT and SNEGSKA (reference sequence). Trimming left V 6 bases short and J 0 bases short, with 16 bases between. CDR3 size: 15 residues. The CDR3 nucleotides read TGCAGTGCCCACCGAGGGGCCTCTAGCACAGATACGCAGTATTTT. Its protein is CSAHRGASSTDTQYF.

This clonotype was counted between two and nine times. V usage is TRBV12-3 or TRBV12-4 and J usage is TRBJ1-1; D is uncertain. The CDR3 has 14 amino acids. Trimming left V 1 base short and J 3 bases short, with 9 bases between. The CDR3 nucleotides are TGTGCCAGCAGTTTAGTCCTAAGGGACACTGAAGCTTTCTTT. It specifies CASSLVLRDTEAFF.

V usage is TRBV14 and J usage is TRBJ2-1; D might be TRBD2 (6 bases). The CDR3 spans 13 residues. The germline gives CDR1 SGHDN, CDR2 FVKESK. Trimming left V 4 bases short and J 8 bases short, with 12 bases between. The CDR3 region has the DNA TGTGCCAGCAGCCGCCTGGAGGGAGATGAGCAGTTCTTC. Amino acid sequence: CASSRLEGDEQFF.

This clonotype was recorded a few times. The V gene is TRBV5-1, the J gene TRBJ2-5; a weak D match, TRBD1 (5 bases). The CDR3 is made up of 14 amino acids. Germline-derived CDR1 and CDR2 are SGHRS and YFSETQ. The V and J ends lost 1 base and 7 bases respectively, with 14 bases between them. The CDR3 protein is CASSLYRSGGTQYF. CDR3 nucleotides: TGCGCCAGCAGCTTGTACAGGTCAGGTGGGACCCAGTACTTC.

This clonotype has just a few counts. The chain employs TRBV6-1 and TRBJ1-3; D ambiguous. This CDR3 is built from 15 residues. The germline V gene has CDR1 MNHNS and CDR2 SASEGT. V lost 6 bases and J 0 bases, leaving 12 bases between the germline ends. CDR3 in DNA: TGTGCCAGCAGGATCCACCTGAACTCTGGAAACACCATATATTTT. Amino acids: CASRIHLNSGNTIYF.

The chain recombines TRBV20-1 with TRBJ2-3; D possibly corresponds to TRBD2 (5 bases). Germline CDR1 and CDR2: DFQATT and SNEGSKA (reference sequence). Trimming took 5 bases from V and 2 from J, leaving 17 bases between them. This CDR3 has 15 amino acids. The CDR3 is CSADPTRGSTDTQYF. DNA for the CDR3: TGCAGTGCTGACCCAACTAGAGGGTCCACAGATACGCAGTATTTT.

A few counts support this clonotype. CDR3 residues: CASSLLSGDTQYF. The CDR3 coding sequence is TGTGCCAGCAGCTTACTGAGTGGCGATACGCAGTATTTT. This chain links TRBV7-9 with TRBJ2-3; D uncertain. The germline V gene encodes CDR1 SEHNR and CDR2 FQNEAQ (reference sequence). The CDR3 length is 13 residues. Trimming pared 2 bases from V and 6 bases from J, leaving 9 bases between. The variable domain in full, with the rest retrieved from reference TRBV7-9 and TRBJ2-3, is DTGVSQNPRHKITKRGQNVTFRCDPISEHNRLYWYRQTLGQGPEFLTYFQNEAQLEKSRLLSDRFSAERPKGSFSTLEIQRTEQGDSAMYLCASSLLSGDTQYFGPGTRLTVL.

A few counts support this clonotype. V and J are TRBV11-1 and TRBJ2-3, with 7 bases fitting TRBD1. Trimming removed 3 bases from V and 0 bases from J; junction bases left unmatched: 18. The CDR3 contains 20 residues. Germline values: CDR1 SGHAT, CDR2 FQDESV (reference sequence). For the CDR3, the DNA is TGTGCCAGCAGCTTTTCGTGGACAGGCAGAAACAAAACTAGCACAGATACGCAGTATTTT. This gives the protein CASSFSWTGRNKTSTDTQYF.

This chain joins TRBV5-1 and TRBJ2-7; D may be TRBD2 (6 bases). The CDR3 loop spans 13 amino acids. Germline values: CDR1 SGHRS, CDR2 YFSETQ. Trimming removed 1 base at V and 5 bases at J, with 10 bases between. In DNA, the CDR3 is TGCGCCAGCAGCTTGAACGGAGGGGACGAGCAGTACTTC. Amino acid sequence: CASSLNGGDEQYF. Looking up the rest from reference TRBV5-1 and TRBJ2-7 gives the full variable domain: KAGVTQTPRYLIKTRGQQVTLSCSPISGHRSVSWYQQTPGQGLQFLFEYFSETQRNKGNFPGRFSGRQFSNSRSEMNVSTLELGDSALYLCASSLNGGDEQYFGPGTRLTVT.

This clonotype has only a few counts. The rearrangement links TRBV6-2 or TRBV6-3 to TRBJ2-5, with 8 bases fitting TRBD1. V gave up 5 bases and J gave up 4 bases; unmatched junction bases: 9. This CDR3 is built from 15 residues. In germline, CDR1 is MNHEY, CDR2 SVGEGT. The CDR3 DNA is TGTGCCAGCAGTAAGATGGGACAGGCCAGAGAGACCCAGTACTTC. Encoded protein: CASSKMGQARETQYF.

The V call is TRBV20-1, the J call TRBJ2-3; D is uncertain. CDR1 is DFQATT, CDR2 SNEGSKA, per germline (reference sequence). The CDR3 has 12 residues. V shed 5 bases and J shed 6 bases, with 12 bases lying between them. The DNA of the CDR3 is TGCAGTGCTGGCCCCGAGATTGATACGCAGTATTTT. Encoded protein: CSAGPEIDTQYF.

Only a few counts were recorded for this clonotype. J is TRBJ1-2 and V is TRBV10-3, with D perhaps matching TRBD1 (5 bases). CDR3 length: 12 amino acids. Germline CDR1 reads ENHRY; CDR2 reads SYGVKD. The V end was cut by 8 bases, the J end by 8 bases, with 15 bases between. The CDR3 nucleotides read TGTGCCATCCAAGACCAGGGTCGGGGCTACACCTTC. Translated: CAIQDQGRGYTF.

This rearrangement joins TRBV4-1 to TRBJ2-7; D is unclear. This CDR3 comprises 13 residues. V lost 0 bases and J 7 bases, leaving 10 bases between the germline ends. The germline gives CDR1 MGHRA, CDR2 YSYEKL. The CDR3 DNA reads TGCGCCAGCAGCCAAGAAGGTCCAAATGAGCAGTACTTC. This gives the protein CASSQEGPNEQYF.

The V gene is TRBV7-9, the J gene TRBJ2-1; 9 bases are a match to TRBD1. Per germline, CDR1 SEHNR and CDR2 FQNEAQ (reference sequence). Trimming took 6 bases from V and 7 from J; bases not matched to a gene: 10. CDR3 length: 15 amino acids. CDR3 region: CASSSALTGGNEQFF. For the CDR3, the DNA is TGTGCCAGCAGTTCCGCTTTGACAGGGGGAAATGAGCAGTTCTTC.

The V gene is TRBV7-9, the J gene TRBJ2-5; no definite D call. The CDR3 contains 11 residues. The germline V and J ends were trimmed by 10 bases and 5 bases, with 11 bases remaining between them. The germline CDR1 and CDR2 sequences are SEHNR and FQNEAQ (reference sequence). The CDR3 DNA follows: TGTGCCACCGGCAGGCTGGAGACCCAGTACTTC. It specifies CATGRLETQYF. The full variable domain, completed using reference TRBV7-9 and TRBJ2-5, is DTGVSQNPRHKITKRGQNVTFRCDPISEHNRLYWYRQTLGQGPEFLTYFQNEAQLEKSRLLSDRFSAERPKGSFSTLEIQRTEQGDSAMYLCATGRLETQYFGPGTRLLVL.

This clonotype appeared a few times. The chain carries TRBV24-1 and TRBJ2-4, with 7 bases fitting TRBD1. V trimming: 5 bases; J trimming: 0 bases; junction bases outside the gene matches: 12. The CDR3 has 18 residues. Germline loops: CDR1 KGHDR, CDR2 SFDVKD. The CDR3 is CATSASTGLGEAKNIQYF. The CDR3 DNA reads TGTGCCACCAGTGCCTCGACAGGGTTGGGAGAAGCCAAAAACATTCAGTACTTC.

V usage is TRBV2 and J usage is TRBJ2-7; D tentatively reads TRBD1 or TRBD2 (5 bases each). V dropped 7 bases and J dropped 3 bases, with 10 bases sitting between them. CDR3 size: 12 residues. Germline-derived CDR1 and CDR2 are SNHLY and FYNNEI. The CDR3 DNA follows: TGTGCCAGCATACAGAGGGGCTACGAGCAGTACTTC. This gives the protein CASIQRGYEQYF.

The chain is built from TRBV5-1 and TRBJ2-2; D is possibly TRBD2 (6 bases). Trimming shortened V by 6 bases and J by 6 bases, and 15 bases separated the two germline ends. Germline loops: CDR1 SGHRS, CDR2 YFSETQ. The CDR3 spans 14 residues. The CDR3 here is CASNRGGYPGELFF. The CDR3 DNA is TGCGCCAGCAACCGCGGAGGGTACCCCGGGGAGCTGTTTTTT. Full variable domain (remainder filled in from reference TRBV5-1 and TRBJ2-2): KAGVTQTPRYLIKTRGQQVTLSCSPISGHRSVSWYQQTPGQGLQFLFEYFSETQRNKGNFPGRFSGRQFSNSRSEMNVSTLELGDSALYLCASNRGGYPGELFFGEGSRLTVL.

Regarding this clonotype: One junction end disagrees with the germline gene, perhaps due to a read error. V and J are TRBV20-1 and TRBJ2-1; TRBD2 matches at 8 bases. From germline, CDR1 is DFQATT and CDR2 SNEGSKA (reference sequence). The CDR3 contains 17 residues. CDR3 amino acids: CCARDLGRGDSYNEQFF. CDR3 nucleotide sequence: TGCTGTGCTAGAGATCTGGGGCGGGGGGACTCCTACAATGAGCAGTTCTTC.

Only a few counts were recorded for this clonotype. The V gene is TRBV4-3, the J gene TRBJ2-5, with 12 bases identical to TRBD2. Per germline, CDR1 LGHNA and CDR2 YSLEER. V was pared by 4 bases and J by 4 bases, with 7 bases of the junction left unmatched. The CDR3 loop spans 16 amino acids. CDR3 sequence reads: CASSPERLAGAETQYF. CDR3 coding DNA: TGCGCCAGCAGCCCCGAAAGACTAGCGGGGGCAGAGACCCAGTACTTC.

This chain joins TRBV5-1 and TRBJ2-5; 7 bases agree with TRBD1. The CDR3 is 17 residues long. Germline V lookup: CDR1 SGHRS, CDR2 YFSETQ. After removal of 4 bases from V and 5 bases from J, the junction contained 17 bases not matched to a gene. CDR3 in amino acids: CASSPTTGPTLGETQYF. The CDR3 nucleotides read TGCGCCAGCAGCCCAACGACAGGGCCCACCCTAGGGGAGACCCAGTACTTC.

The chain uses TRBV12-3 or TRBV12-4 and TRBJ2-5, with TRBD2 matching over 8 bases. The CDR3 loop spans 14 amino acids. Trimming removed 6 bases from V and 5 bases from J; junction bases left unmatched: 8. DNA of the CDR3: TGTGCCAGCAGAGCGGGGGCCCTCCGGGAGACCCAGTACTTC. Amino acid sequence: CASRAGALRETQYF.

Ten or more counts support this clonotype. The rearrangement links TRBV5-1 to TRBJ2-1; 8 bases line up with TRBD1. The CDR3 has 16 amino acids. V lost 0 bases and J lost 4; bases outside the gene matches: 6. Per germline, CDR1 SGHRS and CDR2 YFSETQ. CDR3 DNA: TGCGCCAGCAGCTTGGAGGGCAGGGGGCTATACAATGAGCAGTTCTTC. Translation gives CASSLEGRGLYNEQFF.

V is TRBV20-1 and J is TRBJ2-3, with D perhaps TRBD1 (5 bases). This CDR3 contains 13 residues. The germline gives CDR1 DFQATT, CDR2 SNEGSKA (reference sequence). Trimming cost V 3 bases and J 3 bases, with 10 bases left between them. CDR3 DNA sequence: TGCAGTGCTAGTCCGACAGTAACAGATACGCAGTATTTT. It translates to CSASPTVTDTQYF.

The rearrangement joins TRBV10-3 to TRBJ2-2, with D possibly being TRBD1 (5 bases). V gave up 3 bases and J gave up 6 bases, with 5 bases separating them. This CDR3 comprises 12 residues. Germline V gives CDR1 ENHRY, CDR2 SYGVKD. This CDR3 is CAISDRAGELFF. In DNA form, the CDR3 reads TGTGCCATCAGTGACAGGGCCGGGGAGCTGTTTTTT.